These 18 T cell receptor beta chains originate from one sample sequenced in a study of CD8 T cells in ankylosing spondylitis. MiXCR, run by TCRdb on the 5' RACE reads, gives a single entry per CDR3 protein. This table holds some 30,000 distinct CDR3 sequences, more than 30% found once. Sequencing was carried out using synovial fluid, either unsorted or a sorted T cell fraction (not recorded which). The receptors come from a male donor with ankylosing spondylitis.

This chain links TRBV7-9 with TRBJ2-7; D is perhaps TRBD1 (5 bases). Trimming took off 1 base at V and 7 bases at J, with 11 bases between the two ends. This CDR3 region has 13 residues. CDR1 is SEHNR, CDR2 FQNEAQ, per germline (reference sequence). CDR3 sequence: CASSLDPYREQYF. The CDR3 coding sequence is TGTGCCAGCAGCTTAGACCCTTACAGGGAGCAGTACTTC.

The chain joins TRBV6-6 to TRBJ2-1; perhaps TRBD1 as D (6 bases). Germline values: CDR1 MNHNY, CDR2 SVGAGI (reference sequence). Trimming removed 4 bases at V and 8 bases at J, with 9 bases between. The CDR3 contains 12 residues. CDR3 coding DNA: TGTGCCAGCAGTTCACAGGGCGATGAGCAGTTCTTC. Amino acid sequence: CASSSQGDEQFF.

The chain employs TRBV19 and TRBJ1-5, with TRBD1 matching over 8 bases. The trim removed 8 bases at V and 3 bases at J, leaving 3 bases unmatched. This CDR3 comprises 13 residues. Germline values: CDR1 LNHDA, CDR2 SQIVND (reference sequence). The CDR3 here is CASAGQVNQPQHF. For the CDR3, the DNA is TGTGCCAGTGCGGGACAGGTCAATCAGCCCCAGCATTTT.

This clonotype was counted many times. The rearrangement links TRBV24-1 to TRBJ2-1, with D possibly being TRBD1 (6 bases). CDR1 is KGHDR, CDR2 SFDVKD, per germline. The length of the CDR3 is 14 residues. V was trimmed by 11 bases and J by 0 bases, leaving 13 bases between them. Here the CDR3 DNA reads TGTGCCAGTGATTTGGACAGCTCCTACAATGAGCAGTTCTTC. It is translated as CASDLDSSYNEQFF.

This clonotype was counted a few times. The rearrangement links TRBV6-1 to TRBJ2-1; the D gene is possibly TRBD2 (5 bases). This CDR3 comprises 17 residues. Germline CDR1 MNHNS, CDR2 SASEGT. The ends were cut back, 4 bases at V and 2 bases at J, with 18 bases in the middle. CDR3 region: CASSGTPFSETYNEQFF. Written as DNA, the CDR3 is TGTGCCAGCAGTGGGACTCCCTTTAGCGAGACCTACAATGAGCAGTTCTTC.

This clonotype was counted at least ten times. The rearrangement joins TRBV29-1 to TRBJ2-3; no clear D gene. The ends were cut back, 5 bases at V and 3 bases at J, with 21 bases in the middle. Germline values: CDR1 SQVTM, CDR2 ANQGSEA. CDR3 size: 16 residues. Here the CDR3 reads CSVLPTLGKTTDTQYF. The CDR3 nucleotides read TGCAGCGTTCTACCTACACTTGGGAAGACGACAGATACGCAGTATTTT.

This clonotype occurred once. The gene calls are TRBV6-1 and TRBJ2-3; no reliable D call. Germline V gives CDR1 MNHNS, CDR2 SASEGT. This CDR3 region has 14 residues. The V end lost 3 bases, the J end lost 4 bases, and 11 bases lay between the germline ends. As DNA, the CDR3 is TGTGCCAGCAGTGAGGGGAAGGGTCCAGATACGCAGTATTTT. The encoded protein is CASSEGKGPDTQYF.

This clonotype was counted a few times. V usage is TRBV12-3 or TRBV12-4 and J usage is TRBJ2-7; 9 bases fit TRBD2. The CDR3 has 18 amino acids. The junction had 15 bases not matched to a gene; V was cut back by 4 bases and J by 2 bases. The DNA of the CDR3 is TGTGCCAGCAGTTCAAGCCGGGCTAGCGGGGTTGGGCCCTACGAGCAGTACTTC. Translated, it gives CASSSSRASGVGPYEQYF.

Many counts were recorded for this clonotype. The genes are TRBV6-4 and TRBJ1-5; maybe TRBD1 (5 bases). The V end lost 4 bases, the J end lost 4 bases, and 14 bases lay between the germline ends. The germline V gene encodes CDR1 MRHNA and CDR2 SNTAGT. CDR3 size: 15 residues. In DNA form, the CDR3 reads TGTGCCAGCAGTGCCGACGTGGGGGAGAATCAGCCCCAGCATTTT. Its protein is CASSADVGENQPQHF.

V and J are TRBV14 and TRBJ2-1, with D perhaps matching TRBD2 (5 bases). The V end lost 3 bases, the J end lost 12 bases, and 21 bases lay between the germline ends. The CDR3 length is 15 residues. CDR1 and CDR2 (germline): SGHDN, FVKESK. The CDR3 coding sequence is TGTGCCAGCAGCCAGACTAAGACGTCGCGGCATGGGCAGTTCTTC. This sequence encodes CASSQTKTSRHGQFF.

The chain joins TRBV21-1 to TRBJ2-2; the table's TRBD2 call for D was not verified on the DNA. TRBV21-1 is labeled a pseudogene. This CDR3 contains 17 residues. The CDR3 DNA is TGTGCCAGCAGCAAAGCGCTTAGCGCAGGACTGCGGGGGGAGCTGTTTTTT. This sequence encodes CASSKALSAGLRGELFF.

There are many counts of this clonotype. This rearrangement joins TRBV11-2 to TRBJ1-1; D gene unclear. CDR1 SGHAT and CDR2 FQNNGV come from the germline V gene. The CDR3 has 15 amino acids. The ends were cut back, 3 bases at V and 0 bases at J, with 11 bases in the middle. The DNA of the CDR3 is TGTGCCAGCAGCTTCACACCGGGTCTGAACACTGAAGCTTTCTTT. Protein: CASSFTPGLNTEAFF.

The sample holds a few counts of this clonotype. The CDR3 nucleotides are TGCGCCAGCAGCCGGGCCGGGAATGAGCAGTTCTTC. The encoded protein is CASSRAGNEQFF. This sequence joins TRBV4-1 and TRBJ2-1; D unresolved. Per the germline V gene, CDR1 is MGHRA and CDR2 is YSYEKL. V was pared by 4 bases and J by 7 bases, with 8 bases between. The CDR3 has 12 amino acids.

The gene calls are TRBV7-9 and TRBJ1-4; no definite D call. In germline, CDR1 is SEHNR, CDR2 FQNEAQ (reference sequence). V lost 2 bases, J lost 7 bases, and 20 bases lay in between. The CDR3 consists of 17 residues. This CDR3 is CASSLPRTAKNGEKLFF. The CDR3 DNA reads TGTGCCAGCAGCTTACCCCGGACCGCCAAAAATGGTGAAAAACTGTTTTTT.

This clonotype showed up just a few times. This chain joins TRBV20-1 and TRBJ2-6; unclear D gene. The CDR3 loop spans 15 amino acids. Per the germline V gene, CDR1 is DFQATT and CDR2 is SNEGSKA (reference sequence). The V gene lost 0 bases and the J gene lost 0 bases, with 6 bases spanning the gap. The CDR3 spells CSAREGFSGANVLTF. The CDR3 region has the DNA TGCAGTGCTAGAGAGGGATTCTCTGGGGCCAACGTCCTGACTTTC.

This clonotype was detected many times. The genes are TRBV20-1 and TRBJ1-3, with TRBD1 matching 8 bases. CDR3 length: 16 residues. The germline gives CDR1 DFQATT, CDR2 SNEGSKA (reference sequence). The ends lost 0 bases at V and 0 bases at J; junction bases unmatched: 4. CDR3 region: CSARDWGQDSGNTIYF. DNA for the CDR3: TGCAGTGCTAGAGATTGGGGACAGGACTCTGGAAACACCATATATTTT.

This clonotype has ten or more counts. The chain carries TRBV3-1 and TRBJ1-1; D might be TRBD1 (5 bases). This CDR3 region has 16 residues. The V and J ends lost 4 bases and 6 bases respectively, with 21 bases between them. Germline assignment: CDR1 LGHDT and CDR2 YNNKEL (reference sequence). The CDR3 bases are TGTGCCAGCAGCCTAAAGAAACCAGCCCGAGGGGCTGAAGCTTTCTTT. Translating gives CASSLKKPARGAEAFF.

This rearrangement joins TRBV7-9 to TRBJ2-1, with 9 bases matching TRBD2. The CDR3 has 16 residues. The J segment lost 0 bases and the V segment lost 5 bases, leaving 5 bases of the junction unmatched. From germline, CDR1 is SEHNR and CDR2 FQNEAQ (reference sequence). CDR3 loop: CASSPLTSGSYNEQFF. CDR3 coding DNA: TGTGCCAGCAGCCCCTTGACTAGCGGCTCCTACAATGAGCAGTTCTTC.